This TCR beta chain is drawn from a study of T cell responses to AZD1222 COVID-19 vaccine. Study-level findings and limits: Females outnumbered males among donors, who were mostly white British; clonal diversity was possibly underestimated.

As to this clone: The antigen is undetermined.

Libraries were prepared by immunoSEQ multiplex PCR; TCRdb keeps only in-frame clonotypes and omits some of them. Among nearly 200,000 clones listed, about 94% were seen once. V dropped 7 bases and J dropped 0 bases, with 13 bases sitting between them. This CDR3 contains 14 residues. The germline CDR1 and CDR2 sequences are SNHLY and FYNNEI. The receptor was derived from an adult who received the AZD1222 COVID-19 vaccine. This specimen consisted of peripheral blood, obtained 28 days after the second AZD1222 dose. V and J are TRBV2 and TRBJ2-7, with D possibly matching TRBD1 (6 bases). The CDR3 bases are TGTGCCAGCATGAGTCAGGGGCACTCCTACGAGCAGTACTTC. Its protein is CASMSQGHSYEQYF. Filled out from reference TRBV2 and TRBJ2-7, the complete variable domain reads EPEVTQTPSHQVTQMGQEVILRCVPISNHLYFYWYRQILGQKVEFLVSFYNNEISEKSEIFDDQFSVERPDGSNFTLKIRSTKLEDSAMYFCASMSQGHSYEQYFGPGTRLTVT.